Detailed here is one T cell receptor (beta chain). The antigen this receptor binds is unknown. No base-level quality is on record; no much larger clone is a single base apart. V is reduced by 3 bases and J by 5 bases, leaving a spacing of 3 bases between them. The germline V gene sets CDR1 to MGHDK and CDR2 to SYGVNS. CDR3 length: 11 amino acids, cysteine to phenylalanine. Of all the DNA, just the CDR3 is kept, 33 bases in frame from base 1. In total, 630 or so healthy bone marrow donors made up the cohort. At the time of sampling, every cohort member was nominally healthy, though immune exposures that went unrecorded were likely present. The donor was CMV seropositive and belonged to the group of some 290 seropositive cohort members. Every donor gave a peripheral blood sample, and the peripheral blood mononuclear cells from that sample were used for TCR beta sequencing. The Qiagen DNeasy Blood Extraction Kit was used to extract genomic DNA from the blood cell samples.

The sample belongs to a study of cytomegalovirus exposure and HLA in healthy donors (dated by TCRdb to about 2017). Background for the entire study: An earlier analysis of several hundred of the donors reported about 250 Gb of sequence data and roughly 110 million unique TCR beta sequences from roughly 180 million T cells. On average, 235,054 unique TCR beta nucleotide sequences were sequenced per donor among some 430 genotyped donors of the cohort, with 15% to 20% of those sequences being non-productive. An early release that covered some 630 HLA-typed donors contained around 330 gigabases of sequencing data and about 93 million unique TCR sequences. The aim of the study was to test whether cataloging public T cell receptors could identify signatures of past pathogen exposure. A separate validation cohort of 100 to 150 different subjects was used in addition to the 666-subject first cohort. To decide whether each TCR beta V gene segment behaved as functional or pseudogenic, an earlier analysis of fewer than 750 of the donors relied on high-throughput TCR beta sequencing. Both class I and class II loci were covered by HLA typing, at four-digit resolution. The study combined high-throughput TCR immunosequencing, statistical association of individual TCRs with disease status, and machine learning to predict cytomegalovirus infection status. Rather than drawing on any new phenotypic data, the later analysis identified candidate immune exposures from TCR beta sequences and the way those sequences occurred across donors. In a later analysis, previously published TCR beta repertoires from several hundred donors were re-analyzed and high-resolution HLA genotyping was added so that TCR occurrence patterns could be studied. Alongside the repertoire data, information on donor age, sex, ethnicity and CMV serostatus was compiled. Several DR-DQ haplotypes were handled as single units for association and clustering because linkage in the cohort was strong. All discovery cohort repertoires had been generated on a single sequencing platform. The genetic ancestry cluster associated with self-reported Caucasian donors included 65% to 90% of the 350 to 500 genotyped donors. Typing coverage differed by locus: A, B, C, DRB1 and DQB1 were typed in roughly 629-630 donors, DQA1 in 522, DPA1 in some 610, and DPB1 in approximately 450. The T cell repertoires of roughly 660 subjects were profiled by immunosequencing and related to cytomegalovirus serostatus. Genome-wide SNP genotypes for about three fifths of the 666 donors were used in a later genetic analysis, which treated that subset as a discovery cohort.

Libraries were prepared through the immunoSEQ multiplex PCR assay. For the multiplex PCR, a mixture combining 60 forward primers for TCR Vbeta segments and 13 reverse primers for TCR Jbeta segments was used. The CDR3 region of rearranged TCR beta genes was amplified from genomic DNA with a multiplex PCR assay. The Illumina HiSeq System was used to sequence the amplified TCR beta libraries as 87-base-pair reads. As for the authors' bioinformatics: Across the 670 or so repertoires, a later analysis counted 80 million or so unique TCR beta chains, approximately 12 million of which were shared by at least two donors. Raw reads were error-corrected and collapsed into unique sequences with a nearest-neighbor algorithm that merged closely related sequences to remove PCR and sequencing errors. V, D and J gene segments were assigned by aligning CDR3 sequences to IMGT reference sequences. For a sequence to be retained, a match of at least six nucleotides was required to both a V gene segment and a J gene segment. A rearrangement counted as productive if the CDR3 had no stop codons and remained in frame with V and J, and every other rearrangement counted as non-productive. CDR3 was defined by IMGT convention, running from the second conserved V-encoded cysteine to the conserved J-encoded phenylalanine. The earlier analysis of approximately 590 of the donors excluded any sequence lacking an unambiguous match to a single V gene segment. In an earlier analysis of approximately 560 of the donors, a V segment was called functional when productive rearrangements were above 56.7%, and segregating when the standard deviation between donors exceeded 5%. A statistical classification framework was built for diagnosing cytomegalovirus status from the catalog of TCR beta chain sequences. A later analysis assigned V and J genes by comparing TCR nucleotide sequences with IMGT/GENE-DB human TR gene sequences. Using the TCRdist pipeline, a later analysis assigned CDR3 sequences along with most-parsimonious VDJ recombination scenarios. In a later analysis, each TCR beta chain was defined by its CDR3 amino acid sequence together with its V-gene family, and reads lacking a unique V-gene family were excluded. As a way to deal with suspected cross-contamination and a sequencing artifact, a later analysis dropped over 550 nucleotide sequences that were highly shared and had low generation probability. In a later analysis, a clonal expansion index was calculated for each public chain from normalized within-repertoire ranks of inferred template counts. A later analysis computed generation probabilities with a VDJ recombination model fitted to out-of-frame rearrangements, and checked the results against IGoR. In a later analysis, TCR-TCR, TCR-HLA and TCR-CMV co-occurrence was scored with hypergeometric tests, and a repertoire-size bias correction was applied to TCR pairs. In a later analysis, false discovery rates were estimated by permuting HLA or CMV assignments 20 times. In a later analysis, co-occurring TCRs were grouped using DBSCAN, with TCRdist sequence similarity added in when clustering inside HLA-allele-positive subsets. For co-occurrence clustering, repertoires with fewer than 30,000 or more than 120,000 public chains were excluded, along with 4 to 6 repertoires with anomalous nucleotide sharing. TCRdb re-hosts the immuneACCESS table, in-frame sequences only. Its copies lack some clones; in the studies checked, an unresolved V gene accounts for under half of them, and the cause for the rest is not known. For V, J and clone size, that table is used; D and trimming come from the DNA. Within this sample are some 150,000 clones, with around 72% of them counted one time only. Approximately 3.9% of the sample is taken by the ten largest.

Overall study results and their limits: Correlated functional status among segregating V segments might be attributable to linkage disequilibrium, but an unknown experimental factor could not be ruled out. A further reported finding was that TCR beta sequences accurately predicted the HLA-A and HLA-B alleles for most subjects in the first cohort. The authors suggested that the approach could potentially be extended to other disease states and immunological phenotypes. Roughly uniform sequencing depth across donors was assumed in presence/absence analyses, although this assumption may not hold. This cohort had only TCR beta chains sequenced, and the lack of alpha or paired-chain data limited which features could be detected. In both the original and validation cohorts, the classifier was reported to diagnose cytomegalovirus status with high specificity and sensitivity. While some public TCRs were present in many individuals, most TCR sequences turned up only very rarely across donors. In a later genetic analysis, fewer N-insertions in productive TCRs were reported among donors in an Asian-associated ancestry cluster than the 666-donor mean. The study listed approximately 150 TCR beta chains as associated with cytomegalovirus. In a later analysis, most CMV-associated TCR beta chains were found to appear HLA-restricted, with HLA associations seemingly driven largely by CMV exposure. In an earlier analysis of about 540 of the donors, most TCR beta V segments were observed in productive rearrangements about 87% or about 30% of the time, broadly matching IMGT annotations. In a later analysis, several top co-occurrence clusters were reported to appear linked to parvovirus B19, influenza, CMV and Epstein-Barr virus. A group of highly shared sequence variants was considered likely to be a technical artifact of the sequencing pipeline. Assigning TCR associations to individual alleles was difficult when HLA alleles, especially DR and DQ, strongly co-occurred. Some IMGT-functional V segments, including TRBV6-2 and TRBV6-3, could not be distinguished by the 87-base-pair reads and were therefore excluded. In vitro tests confirmed that a few of the cytomegalovirus-associated TCR beta chains recognize cytomegalovirus antigens. Because counts were too low, around 17 rarely observed V segments, including chromosome 9 orphons, were left out of the earlier analysis of some 600 of the donors. Immune exposure information for the cohort was limited to CMV serostatus. In a later analysis, HLA-associated TCR beta chains were found to be more clonally expanded and to have lower generation probabilities than equally common non-associated chains. Because HLA typing was unavailable for some donors at each locus, only the typed subset was used in association tests. At a false discovery rate of 0.05, a later analysis linked 16,951 TCR beta sequences to specific HLA alleles. According to a later analysis, TCR association rates differed among HLA loci, with DRB1 alleles showing the most associated TCRs and HLA-C alleles showing the fewest. In a later genetic analysis, a missense DCLRE1C variant was associated with V-gene and J-gene trimming of TCR beta chains, and the association was replicated in an independent cohort.

This TCR derives from a man between 50 and 59 years old in good health and CMV-seropositive. The sequenced sample was PBMCs. This chain is built from TRBV25-1 and TRBJ2-3, with the D segment identity uncertain. The DNA is as follows: TGTGCCAGCAGTGACCGAGATACGCAGTATTTT. Translated, this is CASSDRDTQYF.